The entry below describes one T cell receptor beta chain. Germline CDR1 reads DFQATT; CDR2 reads SNEGSKA (reference sequence). V was trimmed by 6 bases and J by 14 bases, leaving 14 bases between them. The CDR3 runs to 11 residues. TCRdb fed the 5' RACE reads into MiXCR, producing one record per CDR3 protein. The repertoire consists of around 250,000 distinct CDR3 sequences, with about 7% occurring once and the leading ten covering roughly 0.9%. The sample is drawn from a study of T cells after yellow fever vaccination. Sequences were derived from CD4+ T cells sorted from PBMCs, sampled 15 days after the yellow fever booster vaccination. The clonotype was recovered from a man aged 30 to 45 who received the YFV17D yellow fever vaccine. V and J are TRBV20-1 and TRBJ1-6; possibly TRBD1 for D (6 bases). CDR3 protein: CSALPGGTLHF. In nucleotides, the CDR3 is TGCAGTGCCCTTCCCGGGGGCACCCTCCACTTT.